This T cell receptor beta chain stems from a study of blood T cell repertoires in COVID-19. The table came from immunoSEQ multiplex PCR; TCRdb's copy has only in-frame clones and leaves some out. The sample consists of 200,000 to 250,000 clones, about 81% of them appearing once. The length of the CDR3 is 13 residues. J lost 8 bases, V lost 2 bases, and 3 bases had no gene match. Germline assignment: CDR1 SGHNT and CDR2 YYREEE (reference sequence). Sequenced material: peripheral blood. The receptor was isolated from a woman of 80 years or more with COVID-19, enrolled during active disease. The chain recombines TRBV5-4 with TRBJ2-1; the match to TRBD2 covers 8 bases. The CDR3 nucleotides are TGTGCCAGCAGCTTACGGACTAGCCATGAGCAGTTCTTC. Translation: CASSLRTSHEQFF.